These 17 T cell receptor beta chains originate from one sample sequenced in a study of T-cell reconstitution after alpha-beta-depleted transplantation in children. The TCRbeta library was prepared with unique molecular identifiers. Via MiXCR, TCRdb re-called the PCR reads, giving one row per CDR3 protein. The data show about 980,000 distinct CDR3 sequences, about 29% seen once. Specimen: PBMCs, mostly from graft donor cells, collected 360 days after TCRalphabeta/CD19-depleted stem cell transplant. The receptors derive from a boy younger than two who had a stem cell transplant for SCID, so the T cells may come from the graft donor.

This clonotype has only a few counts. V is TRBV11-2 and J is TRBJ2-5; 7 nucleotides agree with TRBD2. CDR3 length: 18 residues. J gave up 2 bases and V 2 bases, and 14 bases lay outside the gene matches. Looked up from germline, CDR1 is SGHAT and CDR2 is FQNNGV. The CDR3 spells CASSLTSQGAGTQETQYF. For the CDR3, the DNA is TGTGCCAGCAGCTTAACCTCCCAAGGAGCGGGGACGCAAGAGACCCAGTACTTC.

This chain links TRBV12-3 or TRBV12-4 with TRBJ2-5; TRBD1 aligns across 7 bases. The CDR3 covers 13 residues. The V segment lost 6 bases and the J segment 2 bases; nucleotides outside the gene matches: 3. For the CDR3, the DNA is TGTGCCAGCAGGCGACAGGGTCAAGAGACCCAGTACTTC. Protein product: CASRRQGQETQYF.

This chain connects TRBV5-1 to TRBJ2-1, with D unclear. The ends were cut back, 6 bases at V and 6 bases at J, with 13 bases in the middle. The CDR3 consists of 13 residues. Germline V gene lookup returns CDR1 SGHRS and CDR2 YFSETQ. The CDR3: CASKVAPLNEQFF. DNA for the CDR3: TGCGCCAGCAAGGTGGCCCCTCTCAATGAGCAGTTCTTC.

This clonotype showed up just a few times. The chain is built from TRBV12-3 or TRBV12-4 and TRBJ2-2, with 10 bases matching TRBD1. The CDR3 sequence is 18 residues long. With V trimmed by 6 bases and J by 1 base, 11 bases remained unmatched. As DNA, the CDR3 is TGTGCCAGCAGCCTGGACAGGGGGTCTAGGCTGAACACCGGGGAGCTGTTTTTT. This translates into CASSLDRGSRLNTGELFF.

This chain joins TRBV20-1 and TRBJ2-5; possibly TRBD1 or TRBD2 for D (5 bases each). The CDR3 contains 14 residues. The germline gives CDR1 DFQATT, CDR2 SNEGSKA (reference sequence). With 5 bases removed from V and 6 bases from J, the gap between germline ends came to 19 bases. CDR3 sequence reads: CSARGTRSGQTQYF. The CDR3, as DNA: TGCAGTGCTCGGGGTACCCGGTCGGGACAGACCCAGTACTTC.

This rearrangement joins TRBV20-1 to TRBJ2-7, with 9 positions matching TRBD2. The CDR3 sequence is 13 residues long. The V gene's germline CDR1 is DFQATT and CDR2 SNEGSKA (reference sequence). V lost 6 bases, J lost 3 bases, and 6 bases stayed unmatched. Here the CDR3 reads CSAGTSSYYEQYF. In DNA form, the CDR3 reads TGCAGTGCGGGGACTAGCTCCTACTACGAGCAGTACTTC.

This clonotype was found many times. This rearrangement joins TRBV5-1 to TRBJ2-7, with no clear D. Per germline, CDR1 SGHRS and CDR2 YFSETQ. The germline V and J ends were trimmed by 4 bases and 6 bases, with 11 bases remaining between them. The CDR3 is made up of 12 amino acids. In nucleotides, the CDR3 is TGCGCCAGCAGCCTCCGACAAGGCGAGCAGTACTTC. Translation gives CASSLRQGEQYF.

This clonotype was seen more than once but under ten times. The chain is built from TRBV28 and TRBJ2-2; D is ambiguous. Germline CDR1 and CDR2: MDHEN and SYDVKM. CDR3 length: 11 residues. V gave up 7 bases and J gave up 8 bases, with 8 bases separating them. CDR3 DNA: TGTGCCAGCAAATTCTCGGGGGAGCTGTTTTTT. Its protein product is CASKFSGELFF.

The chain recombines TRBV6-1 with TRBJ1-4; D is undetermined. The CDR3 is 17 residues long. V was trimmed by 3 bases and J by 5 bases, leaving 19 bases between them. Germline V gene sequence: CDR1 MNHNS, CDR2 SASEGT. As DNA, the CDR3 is TGTGCCAGCAGTGATCCGCCCCCCGGACTGATCAATGAAAAACTGTTTTTT. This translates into CASSDPPPGLINEKLFF.

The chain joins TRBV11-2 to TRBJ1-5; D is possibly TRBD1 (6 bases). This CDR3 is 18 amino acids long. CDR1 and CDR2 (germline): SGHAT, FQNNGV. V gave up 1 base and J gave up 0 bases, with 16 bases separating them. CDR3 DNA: TGTGCCAGCAGCTTAGTCAGGGGTAGGGAATATAGCAATCAGCCCCAGCATTTT. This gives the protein CASSLVRGREYSNQPQHF. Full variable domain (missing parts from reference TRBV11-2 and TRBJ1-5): EAGVAQSPRYKIIEKRQSVAFWCNPISGHATLYWYQQILGQGPKLLIQFQNNGVVDDSQLPKDRFSAERLKGVDSTLKIQPAKLEDSAVYLCASSLVRGREYSNQPQHFGDGTRLSIL.

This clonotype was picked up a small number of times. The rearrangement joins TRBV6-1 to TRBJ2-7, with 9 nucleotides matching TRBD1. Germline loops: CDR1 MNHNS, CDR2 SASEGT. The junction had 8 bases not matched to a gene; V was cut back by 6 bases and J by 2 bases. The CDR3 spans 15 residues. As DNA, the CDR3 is TGTGCCAGCAGGAAGGACAGGGGCCCTGCCTACGAGCAGTACTTC. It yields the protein CASRKDRGPAYEQYF.

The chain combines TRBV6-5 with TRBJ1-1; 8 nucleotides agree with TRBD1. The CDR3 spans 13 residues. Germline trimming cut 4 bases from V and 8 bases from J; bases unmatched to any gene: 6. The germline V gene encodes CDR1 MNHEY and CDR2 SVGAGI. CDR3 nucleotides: TGTGCCAGCAGTTTCGGGACAGGAGACGAAGCTTTCTTT. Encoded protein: CASSFGTGDEAFF.

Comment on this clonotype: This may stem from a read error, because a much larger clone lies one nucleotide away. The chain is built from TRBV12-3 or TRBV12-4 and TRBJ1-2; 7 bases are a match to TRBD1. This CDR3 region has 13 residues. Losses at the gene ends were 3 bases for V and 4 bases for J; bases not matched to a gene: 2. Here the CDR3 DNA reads TGTGCCAGCAGTTTCCAGGGGGGCTATGGCTACACCTTC. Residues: CASSFQGGYGYTF.

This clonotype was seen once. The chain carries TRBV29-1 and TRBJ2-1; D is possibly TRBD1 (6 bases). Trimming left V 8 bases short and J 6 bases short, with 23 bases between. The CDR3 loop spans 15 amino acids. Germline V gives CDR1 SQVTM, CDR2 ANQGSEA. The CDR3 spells CSLTRGRGVLNEQFF. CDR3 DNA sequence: TGCAGCCTAACTCGTGGCAGGGGAGTTCTCAATGAGCAGTTCTTC.

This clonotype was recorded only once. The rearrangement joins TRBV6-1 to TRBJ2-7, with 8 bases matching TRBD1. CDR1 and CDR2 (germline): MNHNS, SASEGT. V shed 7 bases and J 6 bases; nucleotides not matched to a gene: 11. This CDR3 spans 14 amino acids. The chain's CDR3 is CASTADRAFREQYF. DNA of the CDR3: TGTGCCAGCACCGCGGACAGGGCTTTCCGCGAGCAGTACTTC.

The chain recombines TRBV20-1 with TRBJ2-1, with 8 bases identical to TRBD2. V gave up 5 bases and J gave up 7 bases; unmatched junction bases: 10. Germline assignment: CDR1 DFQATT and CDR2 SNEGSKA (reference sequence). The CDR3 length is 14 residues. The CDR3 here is CSAPPWGLVNEQFF. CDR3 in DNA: TGCAGTGCTCCACCATGGGGACTAGTGAATGAGCAGTTCTTC.

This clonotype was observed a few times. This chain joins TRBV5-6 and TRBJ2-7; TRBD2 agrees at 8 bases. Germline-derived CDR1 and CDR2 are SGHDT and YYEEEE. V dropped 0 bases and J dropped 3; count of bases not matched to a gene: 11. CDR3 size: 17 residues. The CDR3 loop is CASSLAGGGSYNYEQYF. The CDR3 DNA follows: TGTGCCAGCAGCTTGGCCGGGGGGGGGAGTTATAACTACGAGCAGTACTTC.